These 32 T cell receptor beta chains share one sample of origin, sequenced in a study of graft-versus-host responses after intestinal transplantation. Measured with immunoSEQ multiplex PCR; TCRdb has only the in-frame clones, and not every one. This sample has some 25,000 clones, with just under 40% found just once. The source material was alloreactive CD4+ T cells from a mixed lymphocyte reaction culture, sampled before intestinal transplant. The subset here: CFSE-low proliferating T cells sorted from roughly 6-day pre-transplant mixed lymphocyte reaction (GvH or HvG direction). The receptors were sampled from a human patient who received an intestinal transplant.

Only a few counts were recorded for this clone. V usage is TRBV5-4 and J usage is TRBJ1-4; tentative D call: TRBD1 (6 bases). Germline CDR1 and CDR2: SGHNT and YYREEE (reference sequence). The length of the CDR3 is 14 residues. Trimming cost V 4 bases and J 8 bases, with 15 bases left between them. As DNA, the CDR3 is TGTGCCAGCAGCCAAGGCGTCAGGGGCGAAAAACTGTTTTTT. Translation: CASSQGVRGEKLFF.

This clone was found a few times. CDR3 DNA: TGTGCCAGCAGCATGGACAGCACCGGGGAGCTGTTTTTT. This codes for CASSMDSTGELFF. The rearrangement joins TRBV2 to TRBJ2-2; D might be TRBD1 (6 bases). The ends were cut back, 6 bases at V and 4 bases at J, with 9 bases in the middle. The CDR3 has 13 residues. Germline CDR1 and CDR2: SNHLY and FYNNEI.

This clone has only one observation. This chain uses TRBV6-1 with TRBJ2-5; no reliable D call. Per germline, CDR1 MNHNS and CDR2 SASEGT. V shed 5 bases and J shed 4 bases, with 11 bases lying between them. This CDR3 comprises 13 residues. DNA for the CDR3: TGTGCCAGCAGTTATCAAAGAGGAGAGACCCAGTACTTC. Amino acids: CASSYQRGETQYF.

This chain connects TRBV28 to TRBJ1-1; TRBD1 aligns across 7 bases. V shed 4 bases and J 6 bases; nucleotides not matched to a gene: 8. CDR1 is MDHEN, CDR2 SYDVKM, per germline. The CDR3 is made up of 14 amino acids. CDR3 DNA sequence: TGTGCCAGCAGTTATCAGAACAGGGGCGCTGAAGCTTTCTTT. Protein sequence: CASSYQNRGAEAFF. The full variable domain, completed using reference TRBV28 and TRBJ1-1, is DVKVTQSSRYLVKRTGEKVFLECVQDMDHENMFWYRQDPGLGLRLIYFSYDVKMKEKGDIPEGYSVSREKKERFSLILESASTNQTSMYLCASSYQNRGAEAFFGQGTRLTVV.

The genes are TRBV11-2 and TRBJ2-3; 8 bases line up with TRBD2. V dropped 4 bases and J dropped 6; count of bases not matched to a gene: 6. The CDR3 contains 14 residues. Germline assignment: CDR1 SGHAT and CDR2 FQNNGV. The CDR3, as DNA: TGTGCCAGCAGCTCCGGGAGGGGTTCGGATACGCAGTATTTT. Residues: CASSSGRGSDTQYF.

The gene calls are TRBV9 and TRBJ2-7, with no clear D. Trimming took 0 bases from V and 0 from J, leaving 4 bases between them. CDR3 length: 13 residues. CDR1 SGDLS and CDR2 YYNGEE come from the germline V gene. The CDR3 bases are TGTGCCAGCAGCGTAGGACACTCCTACGAGCAGTACTTC. Its translation: CASSVGHSYEQYF.

Only a few counts were recorded for this clone. The chain uses TRBV7-9 and TRBJ1-6, with D perhaps TRBD1 (6 bases). Germline V lookup: CDR1 SEHNR, CDR2 FQNEAQ (reference sequence). V was shortened by 5 bases and J by 11 bases, with 16 bases between the two germline ends. The length of the CDR3 is 14 residues. This CDR3 is CASSRTVTTAPLHF. The CDR3 DNA reads as TGTGCCAGCAGCCGGACAGTAACCACGGCACCCCTCCACTTT. The whole variable domain, filled in from reference TRBV7-9 and TRBJ1-6, reads DTGVSQNPRHKITKRGQNVTFRCDPISEHNRLYWYRQTLGQGPEFLTYFQNEAQLEKSRLLSDRFSAERPKGSFSTLEIQRTEQGDSAMYLCASSRTVTTAPLHFGNGTRLTVT.

The genes are TRBV6-5 and TRBJ2-7; 8 bases agree with TRBD1. The germline gives CDR1 MNHEY, CDR2 SVGAGI. The CDR3 extends over 15 amino acids. Germline trimming cut 7 bases from V and 2 bases from J; bases unmatched to any gene: 10. The CDR3 protein is CASIREWTGTYEQYF. Here the CDR3 DNA reads TGTGCCAGCATTAGAGAGTGGACAGGGACCTACGAGCAGTACTTC.

This sequence joins TRBV5-1 and TRBJ1-4, with 7 bases that match TRBD1. Looked up from germline, CDR1 is SGHRS and CDR2 is YFSETQ. This CDR3 is 13 amino acids long. V dropped 0 bases and J dropped 8; count of bases not matched to a gene: 1. CDR3 nucleotides: TGCGCCAGCAGCTTGGGACAGGGAGAAAAACTGTTTTTT. Its protein is CASSLGQGEKLFF. Combining the CDR3 with reference TRBV5-1 and TRBJ1-4 gives the whole variable domain KAGVTQTPRYLIKTRGQQVTLSCSPISGHRSVSWYQQTPGQGLQFLFEYFSETQRNKGNFPGRFSGRQFSNSRSEMNVSTLELGDSALYLCASSLGQGEKLFFGSGTQLSVL.

This clone has only a few counts. The genes are TRBV19 and TRBJ2-1; 9 bases align to TRBD2. Germline CDR1 is LNHDA and CDR2 is SQIVND (reference sequence). The CDR3 consists of 17 residues. Germline trimming cut 4 bases from V and 7 bases from J; bases unmatched to any gene: 14. Here the CDR3 reads CASSTLRPAGGWNEQFF. DNA of the CDR3: TGTGCCAGTAGTACCCTAAGACCAGCGGGGGGATGGAATGAGCAGTTCTTC. Based on the CDR3 plus reference TRBV19 and TRBJ2-1, the full variable domain is DGGITQSPKYLFRKEGQNVTLSCEQNLNHDAMYWYRQDPGQGLRLIYYSQIVNDFQKGDIAEGYSVSREKKESFPLTVTSAQKNPTAFYLCASSTLRPAGGWNEQFFGPGTRLTVL.

This clone was seen more than once but under ten times. This chain links TRBV5-4 with TRBJ1-1, with D perhaps matching TRBD1 (5 bases). The CDR3 is 13 amino acids. Trimming removed 4 bases at V and 1 base at J, with 8 bases between. In germline, CDR1 is SGHNT, CDR2 YYREEE (reference sequence). CDR3 coding DNA: TGTGCCAGCAGCCGGGACTCGAACACTGAAGCTTTCTTT. This codes for CASSRDSNTEAFF. Using reference TRBV5-4 and TRBJ1-1 for the parts outside the CDR3, the full variable domain is ETGVTQSPTHLIKTRGQQVTLRCSSQSGHNTVSWYQQALGQGPQFIFQYYREEENGRGNFPPRFSGLQFPNYSSELNVNALELDDSALYLCASSRDSNTEAFFGQGTRLTVV.

V is TRBV7-9 and J is TRBJ2-7; D gene ambiguous. V dropped 5 bases and J dropped 0 bases, with 8 bases sitting between them. The CDR3 spans 13 residues. Germline lookup yields CDR1 SEHNR and CDR2 FQNEAQ (reference sequence). The CDR3 protein is CASSRPGSYEQYF. CDR3 coding DNA: TGTGCCAGCAGCCGGCCAGGCTCCTACGAGCAGTACTTC.

With respect to this clone: The junction departs from germline at one end; a sequencing error may be responsible. Other DNA sequences in this sample translate to the same CDR3. The V call is TRBV7-2, the J call TRBJ2-3; possibly TRBD1 for D (6 bases). The CDR3 spans 14 residues. Germline CDR1 reads SGHTA; CDR2 reads FQGNSA. This chain's CDR3 is CASSWGRGTDTQYF. CDR3 DNA: TGTGCCAGCAGTTGGGGGCGAGGCACGGATACGCAGTATTTT.

CDR3 in DNA: TGTGCCATCAGTGAGTCGAGAAAGGGGACAGCGGGAGCTAGCGAGCAGTACTTC. Amino acid sequence: CAISESRKGTAGASEQYF. The rearrangement uses TRBV10-3 and TRBJ2-7; tentative D call: TRBD2 (8 bases). Germline V lookup: CDR1 ENHRY, CDR2 SYGVKD. The CDR3 runs to 18 residues. The V gene lost 0 bases and the J gene lost 6 bases, with 24 bases spanning the gap.

Worth noting for this clone: Other DNA sequences in the sample encode the same CDR3. V and J are TRBV6-6 and TRBJ1-1; D possibly corresponds to TRBD1 (5 bases). This CDR3 has 14 residues. CDR1 MNHNY and CDR2 SVGAGI come from the germline V gene (reference sequence). Trimming took 2 bases from V and 5 from J, leaving 12 bases between them. CDR3 bases: TGTGCCAGCAGTTACGTTCAGGGAATTACTGAAGCTTTCTTT. Protein product: CASSYVQGITEAFF.

The chain combines TRBV6-5 with TRBJ1-4; TRBD1 is a possible D gene (6 bases). Germline loops: CDR1 MNHEY, CDR2 SVGAGI. V lost 3 bases to trimming and J lost 7 bases, with 12 bases between them. CDR3 length: 14 amino acids. The CDR3 loop is CASSYRQAAEKLFF. The CDR3 bases are TGTGCCAGCAGTTATAGACAGGCCGCTGAAAAACTGTTTTTT.

A few counts support this clone. This chain connects TRBV2 to TRBJ2-3; D gene ambiguous. The CDR3 sequence is 18 residues long. CDR1 SNHLY and CDR2 FYNNEI come from the germline V gene. The V end was cut by 2 bases, the J end by 1 base, with 19 bases between. CDR3 sequence reads: CASSESMAGPTGTDTQYF. CDR3 nucleotides: TGTGCCAGCAGTGAAAGCATGGCAGGCCCTACCGGCACAGATACGCAGTATTTT.

CDR3 sequence: CASSATGSGPYEQYF. CDR3 DNA: TGTGCCAGTAGCGCTACCGGCTCAGGCCCCTACGAGCAGTACTTC. The chain links TRBV19 to TRBJ2-7, with no clear D. Trimming stripped 6 bases from V and 2 bases from J, with 17 bases between. CDR3 length: 15 residues. CDR1 is LNHDA, CDR2 SQIVND, per germline (reference sequence).

This clone was seen a few times. The gene calls are TRBV6-4 and TRBJ1-6, with 8 bases identical to TRBD1. Germline V CDR1 and CDR2: MRHNA, SNTAGT. The CDR3 consists of 17 residues. The J segment lost 3 bases and the V segment lost 2 bases, leaving 6 bases of the junction unmatched. As DNA, the CDR3 is TGTGCCAGCAGTGACCGGGACAGGCCCGGCTATAATTCACCCCTCCACTTT. This encodes CASSDRDRPGYNSPLHF.

The chain is built from TRBV27 and TRBJ1-1, with D perhaps TRBD1 (5 bases). This CDR3 is built from 13 residues. CDR1 and CDR2 (germline): MNHEY, SMNVEV (reference sequence). V was trimmed by 8 bases and J by 0 bases, leaving 10 bases between them. CDR3 DNA: TGTGCCAGCTCCGTCAGGGTGAACACTGAAGCTTTCTTT. This gives the protein CASSVRVNTEAFF.

This clone was seen more than once but under ten times. The chain recombines TRBV6-6 with TRBJ1-5; no clear D gene. Between the trimmed V and J ends, which lost 2 bases and 3 bases, there was a span of 8 bases. Germline lookup yields CDR1 MNHNY and CDR2 SVGAGI (reference sequence). The CDR3 is 14 amino acids. The CDR3 loop reads CASSYGRDNQPQHF. The CDR3 coding sequence is TGTGCCAGCAGTTACGGACGGGACAATCAGCCCCAGCATTTT.

The chain recombines TRBV7-6 with TRBJ2-6; D is unclear. CDR3 size: 13 residues. Trimming took off 3 bases at V and 3 bases at J, with 3 bases between the two ends. Germline V lookup: CDR1 SGHVS, CDR2 FNYEAQ. Here the CDR3 reads CASSFNGANVLTF. CDR3 nucleotide sequence: TGTGCCAGCAGCTTCAATGGGGCCAACGTCCTGACTTTC.

The chain employs TRBV19 and TRBJ1-1; no reliable D call. The CDR3 spans 16 residues. Trimming cost V 11 bases and J 4 bases, with 26 bases left between them. Germline V gene lookup returns CDR1 LNHDA and CDR2 SQIVND (reference sequence). CDR3 DNA sequence: TGTGCCTCCTCTCTTCGGGGAAGTGAGGTTGGCACTGAAGCTTTCTTT. It translates to CASSLRGSEVGTEAFF.

By share, this clone ranks as medium-sized (0.01 to 0.1%). The rearrangement joins TRBV6-5 to TRBJ1-1; 7 bases map to TRBD1. The germline V gene encodes CDR1 MNHEY and CDR2 SVGAGI. With V trimmed by 7 bases and J by 0 bases, 8 bases remained unmatched. The CDR3 loop spans 15 amino acids. DNA for the CDR3: TGTGCCAGCACCACACCGACAGGGCTGAACACTGAAGCTTTCTTT. Its protein product is CASTTPTGLNTEAFF.

The chain couples TRBV20-1 to TRBJ1-2, with no clear D. Germline CDR1 and CDR2: DFQATT and SNEGSKA (reference sequence). Trimming removed 7 bases at V and 0 bases at J, with 6 bases between. The CDR3 spans 11 residues. CDR3 sequence reads: CSVLANYGYTF. In nucleotides, the CDR3 is TGCAGTGTACTAGCTAACTATGGCTACACCTTC.

The chain has TRBV7-3 and TRBJ1-1; D is uncertain. Germline V gives CDR1 SGHTA, CDR2 FQGTGA. The CDR3 loop spans 13 amino acids. Trimming pared 2 bases from V and 4 bases from J, leaving 8 bases between. CDR3 loop: CASSLWAGTEAFF. As DNA, the CDR3 is TGTGCCAGCAGCTTATGGGCAGGCACTGAAGCTTTCTTT.

This clone was counted between two and nine times. This rearrangement joins TRBV9 to TRBJ1-2; D not certain. The CDR3 runs to 14 residues. Germline values: CDR1 SGDLS, CDR2 YYNGEE. With 1 base removed from V and 8 bases from J, the gap between germline ends came to 15 bases. This chain's CDR3 is CASSVRSFTSGYTF. CDR3 nucleotide sequence: TGTGCCAGCAGCGTAAGATCCTTCACTAGCGGCTACACCTTC. Full variable domain (remainder filled in from reference TRBV9 and TRBJ1-2): DSGVTQTPKHLITATGQRVTLRCSPRSGDLSVYWYQQSLDQGLQFLIQYYNGEERAKGNILERFSAQQFPDLHSELNLSSLELGDSALYFCASSVRSFTSGYTFGSGTRLTVV.

The gene calls are TRBV6-5 and TRBJ2-3; 7 positions match TRBD1. V shed 2 bases and J 7 bases; nucleotides not matched to a gene: 3. There are 13 residues in the CDR3. Germline CDR1 MNHEY, CDR2 SVGAGI. The DNA of the CDR3 is TGTGCCAGCAGTTACGACAGGGTGAATACGCAGTATTTT. Encoded protein: CASSYDRVNTQYF.

This clone showed up just a few times. The rearrangement uses TRBV2 and TRBJ2-5, with 7 bases that match TRBD2. This CDR3 region has 15 residues. J was trimmed by 5 bases and V by 7 bases; bases with no gene match: 13. Germline V lookup: CDR1 SNHLY, CDR2 FYNNEI. This chain's CDR3 is CASKGLGRGLETQYF. CDR3 nucleotides: TGTGCCAGCAAAGGACTAGGGAGGGGTCTGGAGACCCAGTACTTC.

This chain joins TRBV5-4 and TRBJ2-7; 9 bases map to TRBD1. V lost 6 bases, J lost 5 bases, and 18 bases stayed unmatched. Germline lookup yields CDR1 SGHNT and CDR2 YYREEE (reference sequence). The CDR3 covers 17 residues. The CDR3 bases are TGTGCCAGCATCAACCTAGCCCCACGACAGGGGGTAGACGAGCAGTACTTC. Its translation is CASINLAPRQGVDEQYF.

The chain carries TRBV4-1 and TRBJ1-1; D possibly corresponds to TRBD1 (5 bases). The V gene's germline CDR1 is MGHRA and CDR2 YSYEKL. The CDR3 runs 15 residues. V lost 1 base and J 1 base, leaving 10 bases between the germline ends. The CDR3 DNA sequence: TGCGCCAGCAGCCAAGTCGGGGGAAAGAACACTGAAGCTTTCTTT. Its translation: CASSQVGGKNTEAFF.

This clone showed up just a few times. This chain connects TRBV18 to TRBJ2-1, with 7 bases fitting TRBD2. V lost 0 bases, J lost 5 bases, and 13 bases stayed unmatched. From germline, CDR1 is KGHSH and CDR2 LQKENI. This CDR3 region has 18 residues. CDR3 bases: TGTGCCAGCTCACCACCAGGATATGTAGCGGGCCTAGACAATGAGCAGTTCTTC. Translation: CASSPPGYVAGLDNEQFF.